This T cell receptor (beta chain) is from a study of HIV-infected patients and healthy controls. Background on the study: After three months of therapy, CD4 counts rose modestly but significantly in about 90% of the 16 patients. General study points: Compared with controls, mean Gini indices were significantly raised in HIV-infected repertoires, possibly indicating oligoclonality. In healthy controls, MAIT alpha CDR3s were common; in HIV+ repertoires, severely depleted.

450 to 600 ng RNA was reverse transcribed with alpha and beta constant-region primers. Using multiplexing indices, alpha and beta chain libraries were generated apart by chain-specific third strand synthesis. Each molecule carried a 12-nucleotide identifier made of two joined random hexamers added before amplification. A single record per CDR3 protein comes from TCRdb applying MiXCR to the 5' RACE reads. The table records fewer than 7,000 distinct CDR3 sequences, roughly 11% of them present only once. At least ten counts were recorded for this clonotype. Antigen unknown. Whole blood was used without fractionation, so all unsorted peripheral T cells were included. The length of the CDR3 is 14 residues. Looked up from germline, CDR1 is MNHEY and CDR2 is SVGAGI. V was clipped by 6 bases and J by 5 bases; unmatched bases: 8.

J is TRBJ1-1 and V is TRBV6-5, with 8 bases identical to TRBD1. The specimen was blood, collected before antiretroviral therapy. This TCR was sampled from an adult with HIV infection. The CDR3 sequence is CASRRTGSGTEAFF. CDR3 coding DNA: TGTGCCAGCAGGAGGACAGGGTCTGGGACTGAAGCTTTCTTT.